A single T cell receptor beta chain is shown here with its context. Antigen unknown. Profiled with immunoSEQ multiplex PCR; TCRdb holds only in-frame clones, not every one. Of 35,000 to 40,000 clones listed, under 90% were seen once; the top ten hold approximately 2.9%. The CDR3 sequence is 13 residues long. The J segment lost 5 bases and the V segment lost 4 bases, leaving 4 bases of the junction unmatched. CDR1 and CDR2 from the germline V gene are LNHDA and SQIVND (reference sequence). This sample was included in a study of lymphopenia after photon versus proton radiotherapy. Study results and caveats: Only patients who died were analyzed for survival; proton advantage is unproven. A bigger post-nadir fall in TCR diversity correlated inversely with survival time in deceased patients. Proton therapy kept repertoires fairly stable, unlike photons, which gained effector/memory cells. Post-nadir diversity loss with photons came from oligoclonal expansion, particularly CD8+ Temra cells.

The chain links TRBV19 to TRBJ2-5; 7 bases match TRBD2. The source material was peripheral blood, sampled from a patient treated with photon-based radiotherapy. The receptor was isolated from a man in his fifties with gastric cancer. The CDR3 DNA follows: TGTGCCAGTAGTAACCGCGGGAGTGAGACCCAGTACTTC. It codes for CASSNRGSETQYF.